The 30 T cell receptor beta chains reported below all come from one sample, sequenced in a study of T cell clones after liver transplantation. Repertoires were generated with immunoSEQ multiplex PCR, while TCRdb's copy carries only in-frame clones and drops some. The repertoire holds some 61,000 clones, 60% to 80% seen once, with about a tenth in the top ten. Sequenced here: CD4+ T cells from blood, sampled at the 22-month timepoint. Receptors originate from a human patient who received a liver transplant. A share of the T cells may be of graft donor origin.

This clone was counted once. This chain uses TRBV19 with TRBJ1-4; D might be TRBD1 (5 bases). There are 16 residues in the CDR3. Trimming left V 5 bases short and J 3 bases short, with 16 bases between. CDR1 and CDR2 from the germline V gene are LNHDA and SQIVND (reference sequence). CDR3 protein: CASSGPQARANEKLFF. The CDR3, as DNA: TGTGCCAGTAGTGGACCACAGGCGCGAGCTAATGAAAAACTGTTTTTT.

The chain is built from TRBV5-4 and TRBJ1-3; D is unresolved. V lost 2 bases and J lost 5, with 11 bases in between. Germline CDR1 and CDR2: SGHNT and YYREEE (reference sequence). This CDR3 is built from 14 residues. The chain's CDR3 is CASSFKGLRNTIYF. CDR3 nucleotide sequence: TGTGCCAGCAGCTTTAAAGGGCTTAGAAACACCATATATTTT.

The chain recombines TRBV14 with TRBJ2-3, with D possibly being TRBD1 (6 bases). The CDR3 totals 17 residues. V was clipped by 1 base and J by 0 bases, with 14 bases between them. CDR1 and CDR2 (germline): SGHDN, FVKESK. The CDR3 loop reads CASSQGSGTRSTDTQYF. CDR3 DNA: TGTGCCAGCAGCCAAGGATCCGGGACACGGAGCACAGATACGCAGTATTTT. Based on the CDR3 plus reference TRBV14 and TRBJ2-3, the full variable domain is EAGVTQFPSHSVIEKGQTVTLRCDPISGHDNLYWYRRVMGKEIKFLLHFVKESKQDESGMPNNRFLAERTGGTYSTLKVQPAELEDSGVYFCASSQGSGTRSTDTQYFGPGTRLTVL.

This clone turned up a few times. This rearrangement joins TRBV4-1 to TRBJ2-7; D tentatively reads TRBD1 or TRBD2 (5 bases each). This CDR3 contains 17 residues. Germline values: CDR1 MGHRA, CDR2 YSYEKL. The V end was cut by 4 bases, the J end by 3 bases, with 22 bases between. The CDR3 sequence: CASSPWGLRQPDYEQYF. The CDR3 region has the DNA TGCGCCAGCAGCCCCTGGGGGTTGAGGCAGCCTGACTACGAGCAGTACTTC.

This clone occurred a few times. Here the CDR3 reads CASSLDGRGAYGYTF. The CDR3 coding sequence is TGTGCCAGCAGCTTAGACGGCAGGGGGGCCTATGGCTACACCTTC. This chain connects TRBV11-2 to TRBJ1-2; 7 bases fit TRBD1. The ends lost 0 bases at V and 4 bases at J; junction bases unmatched: 5. In germline, CDR1 is SGHAT, CDR2 FQNNGV. CDR3 size: 15 residues.

The rearrangement uses TRBV18 and TRBJ1-1; tentative D call: TRBD1 (5 bases). The CDR3 covers 14 residues. Trimming stripped 2 bases from V and 10 bases from J, with 17 bases between. Germline values: CDR1 KGHSH, CDR2 LQKENI. The CDR3 nucleotides are TGTGCCAGCTCACCAAGCGAGTCAGGGTATTCAGCTTTCTTT. It codes for CASSPSESGYSAFF.

This CDR3 reads CASSQVRQPSTNEKLFF. The CDR3 DNA sequence: TGCGCCAGCAGCCAAGTTCGACAGCCTTCAACTAATGAAAAACTGTTTTTT. The chain is built from TRBV4-1 and TRBJ1-4, with D possibly matching TRBD1 (5 bases). Trimming left V 1 base short and J 0 bases short, with 12 bases between. CDR1 and CDR2 (germline): MGHRA, YSYEKL. The CDR3 totals 17 residues.

The rearrangement uses TRBV21-1 and TRBJ1-4. TRBV21-1 is recorded as a pseudogene. This CDR3 contains 13 residues. The CDR3 protein is CASPQGGDEKLFF. CDR3 coding DNA: TGTGCCAGCCCCCAAGGCGGGGATGAAAAACTGTTTTTT.

The CDR3 nucleotides are TGTGCCAGCACCTTAGACAGGAACACTGAAGCTTTCTTT. Protein sequence: CASTLDRNTEAFF. V and J are TRBV28 and TRBJ1-1; D is perhaps TRBD1 (5 bases). The CDR3 extends over 13 amino acids. The germline gives CDR1 MDHEN, CDR2 SYDVKM. Trimming pared 7 bases from V and 1 base from J, leaving 10 bases between.

The chain is built from TRBV28 and TRBJ2-7; no firm D call. The germline gives CDR1 MDHEN, CDR2 SYDVKM. Deletions cut 4 bases from V and 12 bases from J, with 19 bases between. The CDR3 is 13 residues long. The CDR3 coding sequence is TGTGCCAGCAGTTACCTAACCGACCTCGTCCCGTACTTC. Residues: CASSYLTDLVPYF.

Worth noting for this clone: The junction differs from germline at one of its ends, possibly a read error. This CDR3 is also generated by other DNA sequences in the sample. The rearrangement joins TRBV28 to TRBJ1-5, with 8 bases matching TRBD1. The CDR3 contains 12 residues. Germline CDR1 MDHEN, CDR2 SYDVKM. CDR3 DNA sequence: TGCGCCAGCAGTTTGCCCGGGACAGGTGGACATTTT. Amino acids: CASSLPGTGGHF.

This clone was detected only once. CDR3 loop: CASSERGKNTEAFF. For the CDR3, the DNA is TGTGCCAGCAGTGAACGAGGCAAGAACACTGAAGCTTTCTTT. The rearrangement links TRBV6-1 to TRBJ1-1; D gene ambiguous. The CDR3 consists of 14 residues. Trimming pared 2 bases from V and 1 base from J, leaving 8 bases between. Germline CDR1 is MNHNS and CDR2 is SASEGT.

The gene calls are TRBV2 and TRBJ2-6; no clear D. The CDR3 spans 16 residues. The ends were cut back, 1 base at V and 2 bases at J, with 9 bases in the middle. Germline CDR1 reads SNHLY; CDR2 reads FYNNEI. The CDR3 DNA reads as TGTGCCAGCAGTGAAGGATTAAAGGCTGGGGCCAACGTCCTGACTTTC. Its translation: CASSEGLKAGANVLTF. The variable domain in full, with the rest retrieved from reference TRBV2 and TRBJ2-6, is EPEVTQTPSHQVTQMGQEVILRCVPISNHLYFYWYRQILGQKVEFLVSFYNNEISEKSEIFDDQFSVERPDGSNFTLKIRSTKLEDSAMYFCASSEGLKAGANVLTFGAGSRLTVL.

This clone was recorded at least ten times. The chain has TRBV7-8 and TRBJ1-1, with TRBD1 as a possible D gene (6 bases). This CDR3 has 12 amino acids. CDR1 is SGHVS and CDR2 is FQNEAQ in the germline V gene. V lost 1 base, J lost 6 bases, and 6 bases lay in between. CDR3 sequence: CASSLDRAEAFF. As DNA, the CDR3 is TGTGCCAGCAGCTTAGACAGGGCTGAAGCTTTCTTT.

The chain joins TRBV6-6 to TRBJ2-4; TRBD2 matches 9 bases. Germline V lookup: CDR1 MNHNY, CDR2 SVGAGI (reference sequence). V was clipped by 4 bases and J by 0 bases; unmatched bases: 4. There are 16 residues in the CDR3. The CDR3 sequence: CASSSSRGGAKNIQYF. The CDR3, as DNA: TGTGCCAGCAGTTCGTCGCGGGGGGGAGCCAAAAACATTCAGTACTTC.

J is TRBJ2-7 and V is TRBV5-1; 11 bases fit TRBD1. The trim removed 0 bases at V and 3 bases at J, leaving 17 bases unmatched. The CDR3 is 20 residues long. Per germline, CDR1 SGHRS and CDR2 YFSETQ. The CDR3 bases are TGCGCCAGCAGCTTGGGGTGGTATGGACAGGGGGCGAATATCCTCTACGAGCAGTACTTC. Its translation is CASSLGWYGQGANILYEQYF.

The V and J genes are TRBV6-6 and TRBJ2-2, with 8 positions matching TRBD1. CDR3 length: 14 residues. The germline V gene encodes CDR1 MNHNY and CDR2 SVGAGI (reference sequence). Trimming took 8 bases from V and 7 from J; bases not matched to a gene: 9. CDR3: CASGDRGGNGELFF. The DNA for the CDR3 is TGTGCCAGCGGAGACAGGGGAGGTAACGGGGAGCTGTTTTTT.

This chain links TRBV7-8 with TRBJ1-1, with TRBD1 as a possible D gene (5 bases). The CDR3 totals 14 residues. CDR1 SGHVS and CDR2 FQNEAQ come from the germline V gene. The ends were cut back, 2 bases at V and 1 base at J, with 8 bases in the middle. The CDR3 DNA reads TGTGCCAGCAGCTTAAGTACAGGGAACACTGAAGCTTTCTTT. Residues: CASSLSTGNTEAFF.

V and J are TRBV7-2 and TRBJ2-7, with 8 nucleotides matching TRBD1. The germline V gene encodes CDR1 SGHTA and CDR2 FQGNSA. This CDR3 spans 15 amino acids. V dropped 5 bases and J dropped 4; count of bases not matched to a gene: 10. CDR3 region: CASSTSRTGRYEQYF. CDR3 coding DNA: TGTGCCAGCAGCACTTCGAGGACAGGGAGATACGAGCAGTACTTC.

The chain uses TRBV27 and TRBJ2-7; perhaps TRBD2 as D (5 bases). The CDR3 consists of 14 residues. Trimming stripped 6 bases from V and 0 bases from J, with 12 bases between. CDR1 and CDR2 from the germline V gene are MNHEY and SMNVEV (reference sequence). The CDR3, as DNA: TGTGCCAGCAGACTTGGGGAGACCTCCTACGAGCAGTACTTC. It translates to CASRLGETSYEQYF.

This clone was picked up a small number of times. The chain recombines TRBV10-1 with TRBJ1-3, with TRBD1 matching 7 bases. Trimming removed 6 bases from V and 2 bases from J; junction bases left unmatched: 4. This CDR3 contains 14 residues. Germline lookup yields CDR1 WNHNN and CDR2 SYGVQD (reference sequence). CDR3: CASSRDRTGNTIYF. DNA for the CDR3: TGCGCCAGCAGCCGGGACAGAACTGGAAACACCATATATTTT.

This clone was counted a single time. The rearrangement links TRBV19 to TRBJ2-4; 10 nucleotides agree with TRBD1. Trimming cost V 3 bases and J 6 bases; bases outside gene matches: 5. CDR3 length: 15 residues. Germline CDR1 LNHDA, CDR2 SQIVND (reference sequence). CDR3 DNA sequence: TGTGCCAGTAGTATTGATCGGACAGGGGGAAACATTCAGTACTTC. Its protein product is CASSIDRTGGNIQYF.

V gene TRBV28 combines with J gene TRBJ2-1, with D unclear. With 2 bases removed from V and 8 bases from J, the gap between germline ends came to 13 bases. The germline V gene encodes CDR1 MDHEN and CDR2 SYDVKM. CDR3 length: 14 residues. CDR3 coding DNA: TGTGCCAGCAGTTTAGCGGACCGTCTCGATGAGCAGTTCTTC. Its protein product is CASSLADRLDEQFF.

On this clone itself: A junction boundary mismatches the germline segment, possibly from a read error. The J gene is TRBJ1-1, the V gene TRBV11-2; TRBD1 matches at 8 bases. CDR1 is SGHAT, CDR2 FQNNGV, per germline. This CDR3 spans 14 amino acids. CDR3 residues: CASSLRTGNPEAFF. CDR3 bases: TGTGCCAGCAGCTTGAGGACAGGGAACCCTGAAGCTTTCTTT.

The chain links TRBV28 to TRBJ2-7; D not certain. Germline lookup yields CDR1 MDHEN and CDR2 SYDVKM. Trimming shortened V by 2 bases and J by 6 bases, and 14 bases separated the two germline ends. The CDR3 sequence is 14 residues long. The DNA for the CDR3 is TGTGCCAGCAGTTTAACGGGTCTCAACCGCGAGCAGTACTTC. Encoded protein: CASSLTGLNREQYF.

DNA for the CDR3: TGTGCCAGCAGCGACTCCCGGACAGGAGGAGCAGATACGCAGTATTTT. Encoded protein: CASSDSRTGGADTQYF. The chain couples TRBV13 to TRBJ2-3; 7 nucleotides line up with TRBD1. V gave up 5 bases and J gave up 4 bases; unmatched junction bases: 12. Germline V gives CDR1 PRHDT, CDR2 FYEKMQ (reference sequence). CDR3 length: 16 residues.

This chain joins TRBV10-3 and TRBJ1-5, with a possible D match to TRBD1 (6 bases). CDR3 length equals 12 residues. Germline V gene data show CDR1 as ENHRY and CDR2 as SYGVKD. The V gene lost 10 bases and the J gene lost 4 bases, with 11 bases spanning the gap. The CDR3 bases are TGTGCCACTATGCAGGGGAATCAGCCCCAGCATTTT. Translated: CATMQGNQPQHF.

This chain uses TRBV27 with TRBJ2-1; the D is unclear. Germline V gene sequence: CDR1 MNHEY, CDR2 SMNVEV (reference sequence). Trimming cost V 6 bases and J 0 bases, with 12 bases left between them. The CDR3 is 15 residues long. For the CDR3, the DNA is TGTGCCAGCAGGGGGTTGGGCGACTCCTACAATGAGCAGTTCTTC. Translated: CASRGLGDSYNEQFF.

The chain recombines TRBV16 with TRBJ2-3, with 7 bases fitting TRBD1. The CDR3 sequence is 14 residues long. Germline V gene data show CDR1 as KGHSY and CDR2 as FQNENV. V trimming: 3 bases; J trimming: 2 bases; junction bases outside the gene matches: 2. CDR3 DNA: TGTGCCAGCAGCCAGGGGACAGTCACAGATACGCAGTATTTT. Translation: CASSQGTVTDTQYF.

The chain links TRBV28 to TRBJ1-4, with a tentative D call TRBD1 (5 bases). The CDR3 contains 18 residues. Per germline, CDR1 MDHEN and CDR2 SYDVKM. V lost 4 bases to trimming and J lost 0 bases, with 18 bases between them. CDR3 nucleotide sequence: TGTGCCAGCAGTTCGCTCCGGGGGTTAGGGGCAACTAATGAAAAACTGTTTTTT. Translated, it gives CASSSLRGLGATNEKLFF.